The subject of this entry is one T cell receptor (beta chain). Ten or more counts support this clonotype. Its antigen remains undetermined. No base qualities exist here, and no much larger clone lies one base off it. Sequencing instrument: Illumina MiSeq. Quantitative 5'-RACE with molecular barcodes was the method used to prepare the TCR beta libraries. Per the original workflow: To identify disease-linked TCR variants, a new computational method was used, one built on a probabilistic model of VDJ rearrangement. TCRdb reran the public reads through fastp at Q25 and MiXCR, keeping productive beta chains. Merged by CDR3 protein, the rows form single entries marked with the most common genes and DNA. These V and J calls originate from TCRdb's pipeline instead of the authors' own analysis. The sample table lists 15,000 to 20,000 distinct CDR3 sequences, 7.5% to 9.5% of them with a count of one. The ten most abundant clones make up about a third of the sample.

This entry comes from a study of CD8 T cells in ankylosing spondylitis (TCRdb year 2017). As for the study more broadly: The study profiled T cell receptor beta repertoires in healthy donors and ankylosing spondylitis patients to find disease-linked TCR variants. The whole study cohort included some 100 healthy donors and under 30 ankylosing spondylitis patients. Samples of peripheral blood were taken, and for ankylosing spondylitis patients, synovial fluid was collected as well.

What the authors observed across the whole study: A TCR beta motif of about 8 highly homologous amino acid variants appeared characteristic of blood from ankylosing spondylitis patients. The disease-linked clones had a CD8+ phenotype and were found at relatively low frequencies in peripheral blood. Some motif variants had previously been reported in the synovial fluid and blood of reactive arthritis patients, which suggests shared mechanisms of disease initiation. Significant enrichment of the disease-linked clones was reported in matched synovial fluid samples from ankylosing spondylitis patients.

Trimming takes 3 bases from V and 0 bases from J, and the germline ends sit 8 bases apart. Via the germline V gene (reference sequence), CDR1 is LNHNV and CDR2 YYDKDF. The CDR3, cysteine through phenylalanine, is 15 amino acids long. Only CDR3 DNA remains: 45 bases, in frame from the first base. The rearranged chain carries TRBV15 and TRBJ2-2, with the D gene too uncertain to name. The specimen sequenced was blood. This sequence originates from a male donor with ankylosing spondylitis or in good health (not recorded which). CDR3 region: CATSRDGANTGELFF. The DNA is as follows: TGTGCCACCAGCAGGGACGGTGCGAACACCGGGGAGCTGTTTTTT.